The rows below give T cell receptor beta chains drawn from one sample of a study of T-cell reconstitution after alpha-beta-depleted transplantation in children. TCRdb re-analysed the PCR reads in MiXCR, keeping a single row per CDR3 protein. The sample lists around 400,000 distinct CDR3 sequences, roughly 22% occurring once. The material sequenced was PBMCs from the stem cell graft donor, taken from the stem cell graft. Source of these receptors: a human donor who donated a stem cell graft to a child with acute myeloid leukemia. Each CDR3 is given with its conserved first and last residue. Fields, in order: CDR3 length, J gene, V gene, D gene, CDR3 protein. The D gene is left open where the match is weak.

11 | TRBJ2-1 | TRBV7-2 | . | CASSPGPEQFF
14 | TRBJ2-3 | TRBV5-1 | . | CASSLSGSPDTQYF
13 | TRBJ2-2 | TRBV24-1 | . | CATAGPLTGELFF
14 | TRBJ2-7 | TRBV5-1 | . | CASSSGAPTDEQYF
19 | TRBJ2-7 | TRBV6-1 | TRBD2 | CASRVGGARLAGRNYEQYF
11 | TRBJ1-1 | TRBV6-5 | . | CASSYLGGAFF
15 | TRBJ1-2 | TRBV5-1 | TRBD1 | CASSLTGGENYGYTF
15 | TRBJ2-1 | TRBV7-8 | TRBD1 | CASSLRDRPGNEQFF
16 | TRBJ2-7 | TRBV29-1 | . | CSVEDPGGRSSYEQYF
17 | TRBJ1-5 | TRBV6-1 | TRBD1 | CASSEAPPGGTGQPQHF
14 | TRBJ2-1 | TRBV12-3/TRBV12-4 | . | CASSPPRTVHEQFF
15 | TRBJ2-1 | TRBV28 | TRBD2 | CASSLFRAGGNEQFF
13 | TRBJ2-2 | TRBV3-1 | . | CASSQRLGELVFF
15 | TRBJ2-1 | TRBV11-2 | TRBD2 | CASSFGGRNENEQFF
12 | TRBJ1-2 | TRBV3-1 | . | CASSLRWNGYTF
13 | TRBJ2-7 | TRBV27 | . | CASSLSRVNEQYF
15 | TRBJ2-1 | TRBV5-1 | TRBD2 | CASSFGTSGMHEQFF
12 | TRBJ2-3 | TRBV20-1 | . | CSGQRGTDTQYF
15 | TRBJ2-1 | TRBV5-1 | . | CASSPGGAGNNEQFF
15 | TRBJ2-1 | TRBV6-2/TRBV6-3 | TRBD2 | CASSYPRGRSYEQFF
14 | TRBJ2-3 | TRBV18 | TRBD2 | CASTRLAEDDTQYF
14 | TRBJ1-1 | TRBV3-1 | TRBD1 | CASSQAPGGPEAFF
14 | TRBJ2-3 | TRBV7-2 | . | CASSGGAGWDTQYF
9 | TRBJ2-5 | TRBV3-1 | . | CASVETQYF
14 | TRBJ2-3 | TRBV20-1 | TRBD2 | CSAKGLAGSDTQYF
13 | TRBJ2-5 | TRBV6-1 | . | CASSFPGAETQYF